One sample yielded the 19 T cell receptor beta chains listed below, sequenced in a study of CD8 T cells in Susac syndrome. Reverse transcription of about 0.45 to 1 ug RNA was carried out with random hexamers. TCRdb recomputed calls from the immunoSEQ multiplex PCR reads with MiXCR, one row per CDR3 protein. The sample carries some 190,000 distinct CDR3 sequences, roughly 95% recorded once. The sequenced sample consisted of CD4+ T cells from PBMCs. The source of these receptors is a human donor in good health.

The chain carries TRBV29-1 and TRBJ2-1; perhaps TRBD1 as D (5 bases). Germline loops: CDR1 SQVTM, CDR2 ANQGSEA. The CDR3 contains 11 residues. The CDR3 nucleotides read TGCACCACGACAGTTGCCAATGAGCAGTTCTTC. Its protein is CTTTVANEQFF.

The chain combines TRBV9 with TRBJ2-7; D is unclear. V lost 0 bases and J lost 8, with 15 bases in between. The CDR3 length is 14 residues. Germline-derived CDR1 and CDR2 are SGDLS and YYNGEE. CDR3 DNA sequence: TGTGCCAGCAGCGTAGTTGACACCCCCTGGAAGCAGTACTTC. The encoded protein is CASSVVDTPWKQYF.

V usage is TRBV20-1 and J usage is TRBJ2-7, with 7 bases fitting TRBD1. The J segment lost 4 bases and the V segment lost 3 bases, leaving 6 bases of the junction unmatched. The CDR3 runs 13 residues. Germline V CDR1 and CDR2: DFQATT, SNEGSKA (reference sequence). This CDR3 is CSARGDRFYEQYF. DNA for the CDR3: TGCAGTGCTAGGGGGGACAGATTTTACGAGCAGTACTTC.

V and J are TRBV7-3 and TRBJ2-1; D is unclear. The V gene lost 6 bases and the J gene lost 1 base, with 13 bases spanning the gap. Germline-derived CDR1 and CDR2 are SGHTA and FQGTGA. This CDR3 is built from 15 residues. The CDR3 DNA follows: TGTGCCAGCAGTCTCGGGCCCCCGTCCTACAATGAGCAGTTCTTC. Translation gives CASSLGPPSYNEQFF.

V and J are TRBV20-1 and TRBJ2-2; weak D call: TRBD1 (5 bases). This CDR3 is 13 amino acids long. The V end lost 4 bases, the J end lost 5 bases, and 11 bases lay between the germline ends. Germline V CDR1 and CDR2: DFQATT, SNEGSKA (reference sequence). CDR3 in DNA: TGCAGTGCTACCTCTGACAGTACCGGGGAGCTGTTTTTT. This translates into CSATSDSTGELFF.

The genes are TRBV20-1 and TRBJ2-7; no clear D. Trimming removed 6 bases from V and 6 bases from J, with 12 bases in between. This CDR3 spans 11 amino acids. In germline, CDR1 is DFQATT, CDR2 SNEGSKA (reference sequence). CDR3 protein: CSAQRSSEQYF. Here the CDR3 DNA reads TGCAGTGCCCAACGGTCGAGCGAGCAGTACTTC.

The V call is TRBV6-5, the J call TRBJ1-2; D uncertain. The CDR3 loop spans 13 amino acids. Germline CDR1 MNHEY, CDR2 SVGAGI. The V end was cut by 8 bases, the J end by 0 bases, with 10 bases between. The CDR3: CASSTRPNYGYTF. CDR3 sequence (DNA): TGTGCCAGCTCAACACGTCCTAACTATGGCTACACCTTC.

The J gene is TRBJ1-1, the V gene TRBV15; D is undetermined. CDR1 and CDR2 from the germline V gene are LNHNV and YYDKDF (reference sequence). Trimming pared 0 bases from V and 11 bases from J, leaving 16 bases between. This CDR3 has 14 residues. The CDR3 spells CATSRDRLSVEAFF. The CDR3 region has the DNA TGTGCCACCAGCAGAGATCGGCTTAGTGTGGAGGCTTTCTTT.

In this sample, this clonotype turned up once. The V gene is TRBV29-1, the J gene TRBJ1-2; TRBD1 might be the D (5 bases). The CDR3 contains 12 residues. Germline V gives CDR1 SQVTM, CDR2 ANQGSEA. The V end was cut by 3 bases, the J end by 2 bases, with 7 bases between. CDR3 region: CSVEDINYGYTF. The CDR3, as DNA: TGCAGCGTTGAGGACATAAACTATGGCTACACCTTC.

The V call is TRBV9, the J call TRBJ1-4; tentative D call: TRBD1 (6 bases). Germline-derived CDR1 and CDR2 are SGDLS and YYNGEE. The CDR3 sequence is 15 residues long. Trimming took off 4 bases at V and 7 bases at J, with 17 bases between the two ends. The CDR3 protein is CASSKSTGIGEKLFF. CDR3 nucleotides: TGTGCCAGCAGCAAATCAACAGGGATCGGTGAAAAACTGTTTTTT.

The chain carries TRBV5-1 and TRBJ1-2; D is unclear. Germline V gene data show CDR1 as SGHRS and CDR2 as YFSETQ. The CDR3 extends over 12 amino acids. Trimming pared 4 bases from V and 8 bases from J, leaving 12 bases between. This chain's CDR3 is CASSDGSAGYTF. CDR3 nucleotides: TGCGCCAGCAGCGACGGGTCGGCCGGCTACACCTTC.

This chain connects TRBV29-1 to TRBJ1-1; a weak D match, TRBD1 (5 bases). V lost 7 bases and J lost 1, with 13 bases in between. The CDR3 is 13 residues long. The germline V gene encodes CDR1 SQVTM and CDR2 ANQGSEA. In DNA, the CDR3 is TGCAGCGCTTGGTCGGGGGGGAACACTGAAGCTTTCTTT. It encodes CSAWSGGNTEAFF.

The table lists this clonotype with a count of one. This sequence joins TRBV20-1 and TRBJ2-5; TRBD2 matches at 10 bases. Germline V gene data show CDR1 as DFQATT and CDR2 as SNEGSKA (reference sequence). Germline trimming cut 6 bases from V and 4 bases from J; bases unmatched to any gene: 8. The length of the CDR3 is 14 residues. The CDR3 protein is CSAPRVAGGETQYF. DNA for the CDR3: TGCAGTGCCCCACGCGTAGCGGGAGGAGAGACCCAGTACTTC.

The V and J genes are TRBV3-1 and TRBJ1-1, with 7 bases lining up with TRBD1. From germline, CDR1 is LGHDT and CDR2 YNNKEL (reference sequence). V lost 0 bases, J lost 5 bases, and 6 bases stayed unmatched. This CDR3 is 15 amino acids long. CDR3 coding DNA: TGTGCCAGCAGCCAAGATTCAGGGGGTTGGACTGAAGCTTTCTTT. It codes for CASSQDSGGWTEAFF.

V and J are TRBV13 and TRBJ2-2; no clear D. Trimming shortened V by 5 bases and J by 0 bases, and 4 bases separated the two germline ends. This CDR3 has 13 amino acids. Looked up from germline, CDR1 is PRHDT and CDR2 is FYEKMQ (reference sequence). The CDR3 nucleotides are TGTGCCAGCAGCCATACGAACACCGGGGAGCTGTTTTTT. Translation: CASSHTNTGELFF.

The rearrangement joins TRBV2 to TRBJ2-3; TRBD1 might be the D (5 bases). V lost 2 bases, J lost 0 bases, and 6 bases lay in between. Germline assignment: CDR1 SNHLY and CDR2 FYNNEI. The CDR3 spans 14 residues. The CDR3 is CASSERTSTDTQYF. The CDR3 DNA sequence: TGTGCCAGCAGTGAAAGGACAAGCACAGATACGCAGTATTTT.

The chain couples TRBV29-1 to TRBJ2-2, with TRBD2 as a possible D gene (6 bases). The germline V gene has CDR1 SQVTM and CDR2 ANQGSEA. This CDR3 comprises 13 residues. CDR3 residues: CGGGTVNTGELFF. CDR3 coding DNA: TGCGGCGGAGGGACGGTGAACACCGGGGAGCTGTTTTTT.

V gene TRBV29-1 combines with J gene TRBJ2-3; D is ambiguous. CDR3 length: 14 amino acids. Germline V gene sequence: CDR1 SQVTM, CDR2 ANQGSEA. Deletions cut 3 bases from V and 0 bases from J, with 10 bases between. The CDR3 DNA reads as TGCAGCGTTGAGGGCCGGATTAGCACAGATACGCAGTATTTT. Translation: CSVEGRISTDTQYF.

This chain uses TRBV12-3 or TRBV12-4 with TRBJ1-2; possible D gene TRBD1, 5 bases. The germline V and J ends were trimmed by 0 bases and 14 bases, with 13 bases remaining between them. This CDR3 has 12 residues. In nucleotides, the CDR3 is TGTGCCAGCAGTTTAGCGCCCCAGGGTCTAACCTTC. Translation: CASSLAPQGLTF.